This entry lists 3 T cell receptor beta chains sequenced from one sample in a study of neoadjuvant anti-PD-1 for oral cavity cancer. Repertoires were generated with immunoSEQ multiplex PCR, while TCRdb's copy carries only in-frame clones and drops some. This table holds 15,000 to 20,000 clones, about three fifths found once. Source: PBMCs, taken before nivolumab (anti-PD-1) treatment. Receptors were obtained from a person aged 35-79 years with oral cavity squamous cell carcinoma.

The genes are TRBV5-1 and TRBJ2-7, with 16 positions matching TRBD2. This CDR3 is built from 17 residues. The V segment lost 0 bases and the J segment 5 bases; nucleotides outside the gene matches: 5. Germline lookup yields CDR1 SGHRS and CDR2 YFSETQ. CDR3 sequence reads: CASSLEGLAGGLNEQYF. The CDR3 DNA reads as TGCGCCAGCAGCTTGGAGGGACTAGCGGGAGGGCTGAACGAGCAGTACTTC.

J is TRBJ2-7 and V is TRBV5-1, with TRBD2 matching 15 bases. Trimming took 3 bases from V and 1 from J; bases not matched to a gene: 2. CDR3 size: 16 residues. CDR1 is SGHRS, CDR2 YFSETQ, per germline. CDR3 coding DNA: TGCGCCAGCAGCTGGACTAGCGGGAGGGCGTCCTACGAGCAGTACTTC. This codes for CASSWTSGRASYEQYF.

The V call is TRBV5-5, the J call TRBJ2-7, with 7 bases identical to TRBD2. Looked up from germline, CDR1 is SGHKS and CDR2 is YYEKEE (reference sequence). V trimming: 2 bases; J trimming: 3 bases; junction bases outside the gene matches: 11. The CDR3 length is 16 residues. The CDR3 region is CASSFGRGVAGYEQYF. The CDR3 nucleotides read TGTGCCAGCAGCTTCGGCCGGGGGGTAGCGGGCTACGAGCAGTACTTC.